The subject of this entry is one T cell receptor (beta chain). The ends were cut back, 6 bases at V and 2 bases at J, with 11 bases in the middle. CDR3 length equals 14 residues. Germline V gene sequence: CDR1 LNHDA, CDR2 SQIVND (reference sequence). The sample comes from a study of blood T cell repertoires in COVID-19. Study background: Researchers got acute and convalescent COVID-19 samples from the United States, Italy and Spain. The analysed material was cDNA or gDNA that came from T cells, B-cell-depleted T cells, or PBMCs.

In the original workflow: Nucleated cell number was recorded as an estimate derived from reference gene primer amplification. The table came from immunoSEQ multiplex PCR; TCRdb's copy has only in-frame clones and leaves some out. D and trimming were read from the DNA, whereas the V and J calls and clone size are those reported in that table. This sample has 200,000 to 300,000 clones; less than 90% occur once, and the top ten carry almost 2%. The sample consisted of peripheral blood. The clonotype was recovered from a young man with active or convalescent COVID-19. The chain carries TRBV19 and TRBJ2-1; maybe TRBD2 (6 bases). The CDR3 sequence is CASSLGLAYNEQFF. The CDR3 nucleotides are TGTGCCAGTAGCCTGGGACTGGCCTACAATGAGCAGTTCTTC.